Below, one T cell receptor beta chain is given with its context. Its antigen remains unidentified. Antigen-specific CD4+ T cell clonotypes were called by their expansion after viral peptide-pool culture in ViraFEST. On roughly day 10 of culture, CD4+ T cells were separated out. Two doses of either BNT162b2 or mRNA-1273 were given to each participant. Cultures had half their medium replaced with IL-2 medium on days 3 and 7. V lost 0 bases, J lost 3 bases, and 8 bases lay in between. CDR3 length: 14 amino acids. The germline CDR1 and CDR2 sequences are SGHTA and FQGTGA. The data were taken from a study of vaccination effects on CD4 cells after COVID-19. The assay was immunoSEQ multiplex PCR, and TCRdb's table has in-frame clones only and misses some. The sample has 30,000 to 45,000 clones; almost 85% are singletons.

The V gene is TRBV7-3, the J gene TRBJ1-1, with D possibly TRBD1 on 5 matching bases. The sequences come from CD4+ T cells from PBMCs cultured with HCoV-NL63 spike peptides, collected after COVID-19 vaccination. This TCR came from a human donor who received a COVID-19 vaccine. Some clones in this sample may be carry-over from other donors' samples. CDR3 nucleotides: TGTGCCAGCAGCTTAACGGGGCTACACACTGAAGCTTTCTTT. It translates to CASSLTGLHTEAFF.